These T cell receptor beta chains were read from a single sample in a study of shared clonotypes between healthy human individuals. Sequencing was performed with immunoSEQ multiplex PCR; in TCRdb, only in-frame clones are kept and a portion is missing. Among about 670,000 clones, less than 80% were seen once, and the ten largest hold approximately 2%. The specimen sequenced was memory CD4+ T cells sorted from blood. The origin of the receptors is a woman aged 30 to 39 in good health. Both conserved end residues are part of each CDR3. Fields, in order: D gene, J gene, clone size, V gene, CDR3 protein, CDR3 DNA. D genes are given only for firm matches. Expanded clones are given a class, and other clones once, few, many or no size at all.

>NA|TRBJ1-4|NA|TRBV18
CASSRAGPATNEKLFF
TGTGCCAGCTCACGGGCAGGTCCGGCAACTAATGAAAAACTGTTTTTT
>TRBD1|TRBJ1-1|once|TRBV2
CASTADRWATEAFF
TGTGCCAGCACCGCGGACAGGTGGGCCACTGAAGCTTTCTTT
>NA|TRBJ1-5|NA|TRBV28
CASSFPSQPQHF
TGTGCCAGCAGTTTTCCGAGCCAGCCCCAGCATTTT
>NA|TRBJ2-7|NA|TRBV7-8
CASSPRWTPPKQQYF
TGTGCCAGCAGCCCCCGATGGACACCGCCTAAACAGCAGTACTTC
>NA|TRBJ1-6|NA|TRBV27
CASSSNRASPLHF
TGTGCCAGCAGTTCAAACAGGGCTTCACCCCTCCACTTT
>NA|TRBJ1-4|NA|TRBV7-3
CASSYLESEKLFF
TGTGCCAGCAGCTACCTGGAGAGCGAAAAACTGTTTTTT
>TRBD1|TRBJ2-7|NA|TRBV19
CASSPGQGASYEQYF
TGTGCCAGTAGTCCCGGACAGGGGGCTTCCTACGAGCAGTACTTC
>NA|TRBJ2-6|many|TRBV4-2
CASSQAPTRVIMESGANVLTF
TGTGCCAGCAGCCAAGCACCCACCAGGGTAATTATGGAATCTGGGGCCAACGTCCTGACTTTC
>NA|TRBJ2-1|NA|TRBV7-9
CASRSMGLGVDEQFF
TGTGCCAGCAGGAGCATGGGCTTGGGGGTCGATGAGCAGTTCTTC
>NA|TRBJ2-2|NA|TRBV30
CAWRRGPNTGELFF
TGTGCCTGGCGCCGGGGACCGAACACCGGGGAGCTGTTTTTT
>NA|TRBJ2-3|NA|TRBV29-1
CSVEPPWGDTQYF
TGCAGCGTTGAACCCCCCTGGGGAGATACGCAGTATTTT
>NA|TRBJ1-5|NA|TRBV28
CASTTKGGYSNQPQHF
TGTGCCAGCACCACCAAGGGGGGTTATAGCAATCAGCCCCAGCATTTT
>NA|TRBJ2-1|NA|TRBV14
CASSKAGVGNEQFF
TGTGCCAGCAGCAAAGCCGGGGTCGGCAATGAGCAGTTCTTC
>TRBD1|TRBJ1-1|NA|TRBV5-4
CASSRDSSLSFF
TGTGCCAGCAGTCGGGACAGTAGCTTATCTTTCTTT
>TRBD1|TRBJ1-2|NA|TRBV7-2
CASSRDSAYGYTF
TGTGCCAGCAGCCGGGACAGCGCCTATGGCTACACCTTC
>TRBD2|TRBJ2-1|once|TRBV7-9
CASSLGAGPNNEQFF
TGTGCCAGCAGCTTAGGAGCGGGACCAAACAATGAGCAGTTCTTC
>TRBD2|TRBJ2-1|NA|TRBV6-1
CASSEVVSGRPGEQFF
TGTGCCAGCAGTGAAGTTGTAAGCGGGAGGCCCGGTGAGCAGTTCTTC
>NA|TRBJ2-7|NA|TRBV6-5
CASSYSHRTYEQYF
TGTGCCAGCAGTTACTCCCACAGAACCTACGAGCAGTACTTC
>NA|TRBJ2-2|NA|TRBV5-6
CASSFVGRELFF
TGTGCCAGCAGCTTTGTTGGGCGGGAGCTGTTTTTT
>NA|TRBJ2-2|NA|TRBV5-1
CASSLADQPGELFF
TGCGCCAGCAGCTTAGCCGACCAGCCCGGGGAGCTGTTTTTT
>NA|TRBJ1-4|NA|TRBV28
CASKTVRFGARGNEKLFF
TGTGCCAGCAAAACGGTTAGATTCGGGGCTAGAGGTAATGAAAAACTGTTTTTT
>NA|TRBJ1-5|NA|TRBV27
CASSFLPAGQPQHF
TGTGCCAGCAGTTTCCTCCCGGCGGGTCAGCCCCAGCATTTT
>NA|TRBJ2-1|NA|TRBV28
CASSLGGGPRGEQFF
TGTGCCAGCAGTTTAGGGGGCGGGCCCCGGGGTGAGCAGTTCTTC
>NA|TRBJ1-4|once|TRBV19
CASSIPGEKLFF
TGTGCCAGTAGTATTCCAGGGGAAAAACTGTTTTTT